This is a list of T cell receptor beta chains from one sample in a study of T-cell reconstitution after alpha-beta-depleted transplantation in children. TCRdb reprocessed the PCR reads via MiXCR and lists one record per CDR3 protein. The sample has 75,000 to 90,000 distinct CDR3 sequences; 13% to 15% are singletons. The material was PBMCs, mostly from graft donor cells, obtained 180 days after TCRalphabeta/CD19-depleted stem cell transplant. These receptors all stem from a male patient between 2 and 9 years old who had a stem cell transplant for acute lymphoblastic leukemia, so the T cells may come from the graft donor. CDR3s include the opening cysteine and the closing phenylalanine or tryptophan. A D gene is named only where the DNA matches it firmly. The listing skips clone size in some rows; elsewhere it reads once, few, many or a size class.

size	V	J	D	DNA	CDR3
few	TRBV20-1	TRBJ1-1	-	TGCAGTGCCAACACATGGGTCCAGAACACTGAAGCTTTCTTT	CSANTWVQNTEAFF
-	TRBV29-1	TRBJ2-3	TRBD1	TGCAGCGTTGAATCAACCCCGACAGGGAGAGATACGCAGTATTTT	CSVESTPTGRDTQYF
many	TRBV5-1	TRBJ1-6	-	TGCGCCAGCAGCTTGGCAGGGTGGCCACCCCTCCACTTT	CASSLAGWPPLHF
few	TRBV20-1	TRBJ2-5	TRBD2	TGCAGTGCTAGCATCGGGAGGGCCCTCGGAGAGACCCAGTACTTC	CSASIGRALGETQYF
-	TRBV4-3	TRBJ1-1	-	TGCGCCAGCAGCCAAGATTGGACAGTAGGAGCTTTCTTT	CASSQDWTVGAFF
-	TRBV29-1	TRBJ2-7	-	TGCAGCGTTGAAGATTCAAGCCCTACCTACGAGCAGTACTTC	CSVEDSSPTYEQYF
few	TRBV20-1	TRBJ2-7	TRBD1	TGCAGTGCTCGACAGGGAGTGGGGGAGCAGTACTTC	CSARQGVGEQYF
many	TRBV6-1	TRBJ2-5	TRBD2	TGTGCCAGCAGTGAATGGTTAAACCTAGCGGGAGCGACAGAGACCCAGTACTTC	CASSEWLNLAGATETQYF
few	TRBV7-9	TRBJ2-1	-	TGTGCCAGCAGCTTCCGTGGGGGGCGGGATGAGCAGTTCTTC	CASSFRGGRDEQFF
few	TRBV20-1	TRBJ2-1	-	TGCAGTTCCCAGGACGCCTCCGTGGGGCAGTTCTTC	CSSQDASVGQFF
-	TRBV4-3	TRBJ2-7	-	TGCGCCAGCAGCCAAGATGTCTGGACCTACGAGCAGTACTTC	CASSQDVWTYEQYF
few	TRBV20-1	TRBJ2-7	-	TGCAGTGCTAGAGGAGGCTACGAGCAGTACTTC	CSARGGYEQYF
few	TRBV28	TRBJ2-5	TRBD1	TGTGCCAGCAGTTTGGGCCGGGGACAGCAAGAGACCCAGTACTTC	CASSLGRGQQETQYF
few	TRBV24-1	TRBJ2-5	-	TGTGCCACCAGTGATCCACCGCCGGGGACCCAGTACTTC	CATSDPPPGTQYF
few	TRBV5-1	TRBJ2-1	TRBD2	TGCGCCAGCAGCCTTCAGGGACTAGCGGTTTTAAATGAGCAGTTCTTC	CASSLQGLAVLNEQFF
-	TRBV4-1	TRBJ2-1	TRBD2	TGCGCCAGCAGCTTAGGGGGACTAGCTCTTTACAATGAGCAGTTCTTC	CASSLGGLALYNEQFF
few	TRBV27	TRBJ2-7	-	TGTGCCAGCAGTTTGGGTGGACACCCCTACGAGCAGTACTTC	CASSLGGHPYEQYF
few	TRBV7-2	TRBJ1-2	TRBD1	TGTGCCAGCAGCCCGAGACAGGGAAGCTATGGCTACACCTTC	CASSPRQGSYGYTF
-	TRBV18	TRBJ2-1	-	TGTGCCAGCTCACCACCAACAGGGTTCGACTCCTACAATGAGCAGTTCTTC	CASSPPTGFDSYNEQFF
few	TRBV10-3	TRBJ1-1	-	TGTGCCATCAGTGATGCCGGGGTGAGCACTGAAGCTTTCTTT	CAISDAGVSTEAFF
few	TRBV4-3	TRBJ2-7	TRBD1	TGCGCCAGCAGCTCCGGGACAGGGGGTTACTACGAGCAGTACTTC	CASSSGTGGYYEQYF
many	TRBV4-1	TRBJ2-7	-	TGCGCCAGCAGCCTAGGCGGGTCCAGCTCCTACGAGCAGTACTTC	CASSLGGSSSYEQYF
many	TRBV12-3/TRBV12-4	TRBJ2-5	-	TGTGCCAGCAGTTTATCCGGGGGATTGAGGGAGACCCAGTACTTC	CASSLSGGLRETQYF
few	TRBV25-1	TRBJ1-1	-	TGTGCCAGCAGTGAAACTAGCCAGAAGAACACTGAAGCTTTCTTT	CASSETSQKNTEAFF
many	TRBV5-1	TRBJ2-5	-	TGCGCCAGCAGCTCTACGTACCAAGAGACCCAGTACTTC	CASSSTYQETQYF
-	TRBV5-1	TRBJ2-7	TRBD2	TGCGCCAGCAGCTGGGGGGGGGAGGAGCAGTACTTC	CASSWGGEEQYF
-	TRBV9	TRBJ2-2	-	TGTGCCAGCAGCGCCGGGGGCCCTGACAGGGCGAACACCGGGGAGCTGTTTTTT	CASSAGGPDRANTGELFF